This TCR beta chain was documented in a study of blood T cell repertoires in COVID-19. Study-level background: PBMCs, B-cell-depleted T cells, or T cells were the source of the cDNA or gDNA that made up the material.

During active infection, Seattle patients enrolled and were then monitored through disease. The assay was immunoSEQ multiplex PCR, and TCRdb's table has in-frame clones only and misses some. The sample yields approximately 110,000 clones, roughly 80% seen once. The TCR comes from a man at least 80 years old with COVID-19, enrolled during active disease. The source material was peripheral blood.

The CDR3 coding sequence is TGTGCCAGCAGCTTAGGATTTGGCAGAAAATACGAGCAGTACTTC. Amino acids: CASSLGFGRKYEQYF. This sequence joins TRBV7-2 and TRBJ2-7; no reliable D call. There are 15 residues in the CDR3. Trimming took 1 base from V and 4 from J, leaving 14 bases between them. Looked up from germline, CDR1 is SGHTA and CDR2 is FQGNSA.